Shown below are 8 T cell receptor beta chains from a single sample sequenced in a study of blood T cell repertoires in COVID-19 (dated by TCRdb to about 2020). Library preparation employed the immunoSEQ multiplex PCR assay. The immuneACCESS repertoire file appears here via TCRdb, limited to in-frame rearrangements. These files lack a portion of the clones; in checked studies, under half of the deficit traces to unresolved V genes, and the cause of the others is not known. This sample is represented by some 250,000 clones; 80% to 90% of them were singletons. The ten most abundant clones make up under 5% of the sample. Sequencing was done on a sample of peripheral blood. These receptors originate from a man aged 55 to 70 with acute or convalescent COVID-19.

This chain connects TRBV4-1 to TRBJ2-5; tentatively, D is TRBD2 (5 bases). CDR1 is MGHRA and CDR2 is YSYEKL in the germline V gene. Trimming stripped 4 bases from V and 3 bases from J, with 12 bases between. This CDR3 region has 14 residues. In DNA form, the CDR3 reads TGCGCCAGCAGCCGAGGGCTATTGGAAGAGACCCAGTACTTC. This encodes CASSRGLLEETQYF.

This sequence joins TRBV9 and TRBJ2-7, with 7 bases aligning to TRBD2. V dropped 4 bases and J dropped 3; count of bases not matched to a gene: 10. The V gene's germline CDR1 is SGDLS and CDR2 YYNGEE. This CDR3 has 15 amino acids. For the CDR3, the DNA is TGTGCCAGCAGCCTATGGGGGGAGGGCCGCTACGAGCAGTACTTC. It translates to CASSLWGEGRYEQYF. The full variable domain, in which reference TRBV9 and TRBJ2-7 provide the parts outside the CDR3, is DSGVTQTPKHLITATGQRVTLRCSPRSGDLSVYWYQQSLDQGLQFLIQYYNGEERAKGNILERFSAQQFPDLHSELNLSSLELGDSALYFCASSLWGEGRYEQYFGPGTRLTVT.

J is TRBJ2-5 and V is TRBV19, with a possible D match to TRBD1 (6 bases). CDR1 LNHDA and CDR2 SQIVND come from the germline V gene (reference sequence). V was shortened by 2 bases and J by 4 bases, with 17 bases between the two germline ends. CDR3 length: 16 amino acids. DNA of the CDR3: TGTGCCAGTAGTATAATGGGGGCCGCACCAAGAGAGACCCAGTACTTC. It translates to CASSIMGAAPRETQYF.

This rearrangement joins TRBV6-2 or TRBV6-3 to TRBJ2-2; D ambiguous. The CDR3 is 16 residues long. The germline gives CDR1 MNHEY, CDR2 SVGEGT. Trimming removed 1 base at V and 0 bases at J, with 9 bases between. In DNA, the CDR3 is TGTGCCAGCAGTTACTTTCAGATCTCGAACACCGGGGAGCTGTTTTTT. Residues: CASSYFQISNTGELFF.

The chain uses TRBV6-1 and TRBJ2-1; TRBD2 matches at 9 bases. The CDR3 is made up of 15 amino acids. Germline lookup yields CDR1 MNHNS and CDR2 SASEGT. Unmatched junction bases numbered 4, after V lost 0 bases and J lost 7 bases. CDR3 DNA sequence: TGTGCCAGCAGTGAAGCGGCGGGGGGGGTAAATGAGCAGTTCTTC. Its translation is CASSEAAGGVNEQFF.

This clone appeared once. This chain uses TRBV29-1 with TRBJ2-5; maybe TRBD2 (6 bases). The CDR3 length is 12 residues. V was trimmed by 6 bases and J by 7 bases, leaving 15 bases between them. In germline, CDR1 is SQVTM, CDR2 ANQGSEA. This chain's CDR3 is CSVEDRGGTQYF. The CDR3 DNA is TGCAGCGTAGAGGACCGGGGAGGGACCCAGTACTTC.

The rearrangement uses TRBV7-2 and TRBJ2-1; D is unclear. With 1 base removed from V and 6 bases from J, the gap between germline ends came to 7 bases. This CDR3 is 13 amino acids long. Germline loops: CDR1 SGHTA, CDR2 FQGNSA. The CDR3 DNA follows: TGTGCCAGCAGCTTAGGGAGCTTCAATGAGCAGTTCTTC. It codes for CASSLGSFNEQFF.

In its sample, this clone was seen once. The CDR3 spells CASRFTGFSNQPQHF. The CDR3 coding sequence is TGTGCCAGTAGATTCACAGGGTTTAGCAATCAGCCCCAGCATTTT. The chain has TRBV19 and TRBJ1-5, with D maybe TRBD1 (6 bases). CDR1 LNHDA and CDR2 SQIVND come from the germline V gene (reference sequence). The V and J ends lost 6 bases and 0 bases respectively, with 12 bases between them. This CDR3 spans 15 amino acids.